The rows below give T cell receptor beta chains drawn from one sample of a study of PD-1 blockade in classical Hodgkin lymphoma. Data came from immunoSEQ multiplex PCR; TCRdb stores just in-frame clones and leaves some out. Here the sample spans approximately 73,000 clones, approximately 94% being singletons. The sequencing used peripheral blood mononuclear cells (PBMCs), collected at baseline. These receptors were taken from a human donor with classical Hodgkin lymphoma. CDR3s include the opening cysteine and the closing phenylalanine or tryptophan. Not every row has a clone size; where given, it reads once, few, many or a size class.

size	V	CDR3
.	TRBV27	CASRRGGAYNEQFF
.	TRBV2	CASRSDQAYKIQGEQFF
once	TRBV30	CAWTPPGDDRTDTQYF
.	TRBV19	CASARGPYEQYF
.	TRBV7-3	CASSEIGRGAYNEQFF
.	TRBV18	CASSPQQGREAEAFF
.	TRBV2	CASREDLGNEKLFF
.	TRBV4-2	CASSQEDRPYGYTF
.	TRBV14	CASSPGAPINGYEQFF
.	TRBV2	CASRYRVHASYNEQFF
.	TRBV7-9	CASSPLLTGSFLPEAFF
.	TRBV28	CASSLGQGWENTEAFF
.	TRBV30	CAWSAFSGGNQPQHF
.	TRBV15	CATSTGSKGGEQFF
.	TRBV19	CASSFSYGYTF
.	TRBV9	CASSVGQDSGNTIYF
.	TRBV7-9	CASSLGGAGTDTQYF
.	TRBV18	CASSPGTLNEQFF
.	TRBV2	CADEYNQGAKFKYGYTF
.	TRBV5-1	CASWGQNYNEQFF
.	TRBV5-1	CASSPLAGGGELFF
.	TRBV10-1	CARRTGNRGFPSEKLFF
.	TRBV6-1	CASNRDKAEKLFF
.	TRBV6-1	CASSSADRTDTQYF
.	TRBV4-1	CASSQDSYEQYF
.	TRBV4-3	CASSQGWTSGTHNEQFF
.	TRBV4-2	CASGGQGGRNTGELFF
.	TRBV27	CASSLSLAGVSGTDTQYF
.	TRBV28	CASSPFGKTTEAFF
few	TRBV2	CASRSGRAVSVTEAFF
.	TRBV7-9	CASSPPWDNSPLHF
.	TRBV5-1	CASSPGGNQPQHF
.	TRBV19	CASSMLGDGLQYF
.	TRBV5-6	CASSFSGGYQPQHF
.	TRBV2	CASSQGVGEQFF
few	TRBV27	CASSSLAGDRNSRDTQYF
.	TRBV9	CASSVNSDRDYGYTF
.	TRBV10-3	CATRSRTGMRSGNTIYF
.	TRBV19	CASSIDARKSSYNSPLHF
.	TRBV6-1	CASSGAGGLDEQFF
.	TRBV6-5	CASSHYPPNQETQYF
.	TRBV2	CASEGPPYNEQFF
.	TRBV5-1	CASSHIRQGGNTGELFF
.	TRBV7-2	CASRDGGYNEQFF
.	TRBV10-3	CAISESGQSTGELFF
.	TRBV7-6	CASSLSGSYEQYF
.	TRBV2	CASSPGLAGGTEQFF